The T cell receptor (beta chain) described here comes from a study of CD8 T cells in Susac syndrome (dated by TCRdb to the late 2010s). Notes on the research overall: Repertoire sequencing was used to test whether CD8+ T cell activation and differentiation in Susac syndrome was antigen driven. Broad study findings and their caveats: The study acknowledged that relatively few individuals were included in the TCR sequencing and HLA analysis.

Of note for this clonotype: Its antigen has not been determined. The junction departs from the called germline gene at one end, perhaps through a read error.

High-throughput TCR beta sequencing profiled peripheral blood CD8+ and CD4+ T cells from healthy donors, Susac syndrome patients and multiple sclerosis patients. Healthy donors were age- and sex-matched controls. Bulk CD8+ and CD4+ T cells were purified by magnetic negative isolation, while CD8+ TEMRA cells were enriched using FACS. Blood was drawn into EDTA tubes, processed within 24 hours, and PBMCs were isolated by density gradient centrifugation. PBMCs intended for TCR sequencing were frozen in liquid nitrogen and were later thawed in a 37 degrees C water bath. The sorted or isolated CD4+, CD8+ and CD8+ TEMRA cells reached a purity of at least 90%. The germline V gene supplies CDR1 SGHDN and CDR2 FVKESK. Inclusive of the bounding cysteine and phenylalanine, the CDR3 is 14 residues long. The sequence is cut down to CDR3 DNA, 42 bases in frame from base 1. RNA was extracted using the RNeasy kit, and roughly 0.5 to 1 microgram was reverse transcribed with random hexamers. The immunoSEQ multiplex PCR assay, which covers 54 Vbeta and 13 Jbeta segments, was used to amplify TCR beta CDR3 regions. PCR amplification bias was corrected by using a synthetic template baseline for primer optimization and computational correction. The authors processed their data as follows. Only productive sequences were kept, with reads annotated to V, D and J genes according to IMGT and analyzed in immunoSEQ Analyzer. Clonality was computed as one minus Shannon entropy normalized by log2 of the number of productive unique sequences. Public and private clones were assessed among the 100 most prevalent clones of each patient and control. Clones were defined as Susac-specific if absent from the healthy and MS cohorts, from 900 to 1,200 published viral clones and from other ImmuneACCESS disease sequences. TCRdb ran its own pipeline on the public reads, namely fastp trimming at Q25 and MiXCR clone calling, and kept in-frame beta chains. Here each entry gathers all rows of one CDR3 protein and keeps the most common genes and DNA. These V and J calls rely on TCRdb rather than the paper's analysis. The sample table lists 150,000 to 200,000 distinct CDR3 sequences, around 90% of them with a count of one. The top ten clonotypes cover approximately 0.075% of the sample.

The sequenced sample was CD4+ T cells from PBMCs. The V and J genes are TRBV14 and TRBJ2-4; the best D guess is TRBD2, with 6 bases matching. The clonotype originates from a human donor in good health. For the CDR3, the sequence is CASSNPGAQNIQYF. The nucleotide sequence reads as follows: TGTGCCAGCAGCAATCCGGGAGCCCAAAACATTCAGTACTTC.